The text below deals with one T cell receptor beta chain. Profiled with immunoSEQ multiplex PCR; TCRdb holds only in-frame clones, not every one. The data show about 60,000 clones, with 70% to 85% seen just once and roughly 39% held by the top ten. This record comes from a study of blood T cell repertoires in COVID-19. The V gene lost 4 bases and the J gene lost 2 bases, with 11 bases spanning the gap. The CDR3 loop spans 15 amino acids. Germline values: CDR1 LGHDT, CDR2 YNNKEL (reference sequence). The sample taken for sequencing was peripheral blood. The gene calls are TRBV3-1 (or the pseudogene TRBV3-2) and TRBJ2-2; D is perhaps TRBD1 (6 bases). This clonotype originated in a human donor in a cohort sampled during active COVID-19. The CDR3 nucleotides are TGTGCCAGCAGCCGTGGACAGACAAACACCGGGGAGCTGTTTTTT. Amino acid sequence: CASSRGQTNTGELFF.